The clone carrying this T cell receptor (beta chain) came up many times. The sample originates from a study of shared clonotypes between healthy human individuals. Using immunoSEQ multiplex PCR, the repertoire was profiled, and TCRdb retains in-frame clones only, with some absent. Here the sample spans 530,000 or so clones, roughly 85% being singletons. Trimming stripped 4 bases from V and 0 bases from J, with 13 bases between. This CDR3 is built from 16 residues. Germline assignment: CDR1 KGHSH and CDR2 LQKENI. The receptor was isolated from a middle-aged woman in good health. Some clones in this sample may be carry-over from other donors' samples. Material: PBMCs. The chain uses TRBV18 and TRBJ2-4, with D possibly matching TRBD1 (5 bases). CDR3 amino acids: CASSLARVGAKNIQYF. CDR3 sequence (DNA): TGTGCCAGCTCACTGGCCAGGGTAGGAGCCAAAAACATTCAGTACTTC.